This TCR beta chain was recovered during a study of T cells after yellow fever vaccination (dated by TCRdb to the late 2010s). With regard to the full study: The SMART-Seq v4 Ultra Low Input RNA kit was used to prepare libraries from fractions with low cell numbers. Blood was collected at multiple timepoints before and after primary and secondary immunization, and bulk PBMC replicates and cell subsets were isolated. Two healthy male donors, one aged 18 to 30 and one aged 30 to 40 years, made up the cohort. Bulk TCR alpha and beta repertoires were sequenced longitudinally to track T-cell clones before and after primary and booster YFV17D yellow fever vaccination. The investigation overall reported the following: After the booster, most of the clones that had expanded following primary vaccination were detected again (around 95% of CD4 and 80% to 90% of CD8), which suggests that memory was broadly maintained. The study included only a couple of donors, which limits how far the findings can be generalized. FACS-sorted repertoires could contain abundant contaminating clonotypes from the bulk population, so computational filtering was required. A small fraction of clonotypes showed up in both the CD4 and CD8 compartments, probably as a result of convergent recombination. Compared with the primary T-cell response, the secondary T-cell response was weaker but faster, peaking on day 5 rather than day 15.

Sequenced on an Illumina NovaSeq 6000. TCR cDNA was synthesized by 5'RACE template switching, through which a universal primer site and unique molecular identifiers were introduced. Priming of cDNA synthesis was performed from both the TCR alpha and TCR beta constant segments. Library amplification involved two PCR steps, and the second step added sample barcodes and sequencing adapters. Sequencing of libraries was performed on Illumina HiSeq 2500 (2x100 bp) or NovaSeq (2x150 bp). The original pipeline was this. MIGEC handled demultiplexing of reads and collapsing into UMI consensus sequences, while MiXCR performed V(D)J alignment. Vaccine-responding clonotypes were defined with edgeR using replicate PBMC samples, requiring FDR below 0.01 and a log2 fold change above 5 up to day 15. Each bulk clonotype was labeled CD4 or CD8 based on which sequenced repertoire, CD4 or CD8, contained the clonotype at higher abundance. TCRdb took the public reads, trimmed them with fastp at Q25, ran MiXCR for clone calling and kept in-frame beta chains. Rows with one shared CDR3 protein collapse into an entry with the most common genes and DNA. TCRdb, rather than the study authors, made the V and J calls. In this sample the table shows some 340,000 distinct CDR3 sequences, 9.5% to 12% of which occur a single time. Approximately 3.3% of the sample is taken by the ten largest.

The table lists this clonotype with a few counts. Its target antigen remains unknown. No base quality information exists; no much larger clone differs at one position. This specimen's treatment or condition label, per the study, means: live attenuated yellow fever vaccine strain. A standard Ficoll-Paque protocol was used to isolate PBMCs from peripheral blood. Dynabeads CD4 and CD8 positive selection kits were used to isolate the CD4 and CD8 T-cell fractions. TriZol was used to extract RNA from bulk PBMCs, CD4 and CD8 fractions, and dextramer-positive and dextramer-negative fractions. CDR1 and CDR2 (SGHNT, YYREEE) derive from the germline V gene (reference sequence). The CDR3 runs 18 residues from the cysteine to the phenylalanine. Only the CDR3 portion is preserved as DNA: 54 bases, with reading frame beginning at the first base. Clipping removes 1 base from V and 2 bases from J, with 11 as the unmatched junction base count.

Sequenced material: CD4+ T cells sorted from PBMCs, taken 45 days after the yellow fever booster vaccination. The source of this sequence is a man aged 18 to 29 who received the YFV17D yellow fever vaccine. The V and J genes are TRBV5-4 and TRBJ2-3, and 9 junctional nucleotides match TRBD2. In nucleotides, the sequence is TGTGCCAGCAGCTTGCGGCGGGGGGGACTACTACCCACAGATACGCAGTATTTT. This codes for CASSLRRGGLLPTDTQYF.